This TCR beta chain is from a study of blood T cells in healthy people across ages (dated by TCRdb to about 2015). Broadly, across the study: In model experiments, template switching captured about one uniquely barcoded TCR beta cDNA molecule for every two T cells. Two additional independent replicas of 1 million unique cDNA reads from the same blood draw were analyzed for two donors (one aged 18 to 29 and one aged 80 or older). The donors were split into four age groups: young (average around 15 years), middle-aged (roughly 40), aged (about 56) and long-lived (under 90). To avoid experimental bias, donors of different ages were randomly spread across the sequencing lanes. To track age-related changes in TCR beta repertoire diversity, the study relied on deep sequencing normalized with unique cDNA molecular identifiers. General findings and caveats noted by the study authors: Estimates of total diversity from one million sequenced T cells were regarded as lower bounds and underestimates. The CMV infection status of donors was not known, potentially confounding age-related changes in expanded clonotypes. The percentage of naive T cells measured by flow cytometry correlated strongly with observed TCR beta diversity. The long-lived group showed more naive CD4+ T cells, fewer expanded clones and increased TCR diversity than the aged group, suggesting age selection. Bulk unsorted PBMC profiling prevented conclusive comparison of naive and antigen-experienced compartments. Observed TCR beta diversity per million T cells fell roughly linearly with age, and a significant reduction was already apparent by age about 36.

The CDR3 contains 15 residues, cysteine and phenylalanine counted. Just the 45-base CDR3 DNA is kept, in frame starting at base 1. V loses 7 bases, J loses 1 base, and the germline ends lie 16 bases apart. The germline V gene supplies CDR1 SNHLY and CDR2 FYNNEI. On this clonotype: Its antigen remains undetermined. Base quality data are lacking; no much larger clone is found one base away.

Receptor amplification or capture employed 5' RACE. Sequencing was carried out with an Illumina HiSeq 2500. A second PCR of 7 to 11 cycles was performed with a sample-barcoded 5' primer and a J-beta primer mix. A unique molecular identifier was introduced onto each TCR beta cDNA molecule by a template-switch 5' adaptor carrying 12 random nucleotides. Each sample yielded at least 3 million CDR3-containing paired-end reads. First-strand cDNA synthesis was performed from all RNA using the Mint cDNA synthesis kit, with priming by a TRBC-specific oligonucleotide. Following uracil-DNA glycosylase treatment, all cDNA underwent a first 18-cycle PCR with the universal primers M1SS and BC2_uni_R. The original pipeline was this. Normalization of each sample was performed by random selection of 1 million high-quality reads, each carrying a distinct molecular identifier. Reads with shared molecular identifiers were discarded instead of being binned into consensus sequences. MiTCR, with a Q25 quality threshold and the strictest error-elimination algorithm, was used for CDR3 identification, clonotype clustering and error correction. Lower-bound total TCR beta diversity was estimated with a nonparametric unseen species model using Euler transformation. TCRdb applied fastp at Q25 and MiXCR to the public reads, then kept only in-frame beta chains. Entries that share a CDR3 protein sequence are merged under the most common genes and DNA. TCRdb's processing, not the authors' own work, is the source of the V and J calls. The sample profile shows about a million distinct CDR3 sequences; about 48% of them were found once. The ten top clones hold 10% to 15% of the sample.

The donors were some 36 Caucasian individuals from Russia, aged about 6 to 100 years, who were systemically healthy. Approximately 10 milliliters of peripheral blood were collected from each donor into EDTA-treated Vacutainer tubes. Ficoll-Paque density-gradient centrifugation was used to isolate PBMCs, with at least 7 million per sample. Trizol reagent was used to extract total RNA from the PBMCs, yielding at least 5.5 micrograms per sample. Naive CD45RAhigh/CD27high T cell percentages were measured by flow cytometry on a PBMC aliquot from every donor. The clonotype originates from a man aged 25-45 years in good health. This chain joins TRBV2 to TRBJ1-2; the D gene remains uncertain. Sequences were obtained from blood. The DNA sequence follows: TGTGCCAGCACCCCACGGGTAGATCTTAACTATGGCTACACCTTC. Translated, this is CASTPRVDLNYGYTF.